Listed here is a single T cell receptor (beta chain). The library targeted TCRbeta and was prepared with unique molecular identifiers. TCRdb re-derived calls from the PCR reads in MiXCR, one entry per CDR3 protein. The table includes under 450,000 distinct CDR3 sequences, around 16% detected once. This specimen comes from a study of T-cell reconstitution after alpha-beta-depleted transplantation in children. The CDR3 covers 15 residues. V shed 6 bases and J 4 bases; nucleotides not matched to a gene: 8. Germline CDR1 and CDR2: SQVTM and ANQGSEA. The chain is built from TRBV29-1 and TRBJ2-1; 11 bases match TRBD2. The sequencing used PBMCs, mostly from graft donor cells, collected 360 days after TCRalphabeta/CD19-depleted stem cell transplant. The clonotype originates from a boy under two years old who had a stem cell transplant for Wiskott-Aldrich syndrome, so the T cells may come from the graft donor. The CDR3 DNA follows: TGCAGCGTCGACAAGGGACTAGCGGTATACAATGAGCAGTTCTTC. Its protein product is CSVDKGLAVYNEQFF.